The present entry profiles one TCR beta chain with its context. The CDR3 extends over 13 amino acids. Trimming took off 3 bases at V and 7 bases at J, with 13 bases between the two ends. Germline V gene sequence: CDR1 MDHEN, CDR2 SYDVKM. The data are from a study of cytomegalovirus exposure and HLA in healthy donors. This PCR relied on a set of 60 Vbeta primers and 13 Jbeta primers. Data came from immunoSEQ multiplex PCR; TCRdb stores just in-frame clones and leaves some out. The sample comprises more than 95,000 clones, approximately 81% of which are singletons, and approximately 1.3% rests with the top ten.

The chain has TRBV28 and TRBJ2-7, with a weak D call TRBD1 (5 bases). The sequencing input was PBMCs. This TCR was recovered from a man aged 25-45 years in good health and CMV-seronegative. The CDR3 sequence is CASSLGRAWEQYF. CDR3 nucleotide sequence: TGTGCCAGCAGTTTGGGCAGGGCTTGGGAGCAGTACTTC. Full variable domain (remainder filled in from reference TRBV28 and TRBJ2-7): DVKVTQSSRYLVKRTGEKVFLECVQDMDHENMFWYRQDPGLGLRLIYFSYDVKMKEKGDIPEGYSVSREKKERFSLILESASTNQTSMYLCASSLGRAWEQYFGPGTRLTVT.